This is a list of T cell receptor beta chains from one sample in a study of control samples from healthy donors and cancer patients. Sequencing used immunoSEQ multiplex PCR; TCRdb keeps in-frame clones, though not all of them. The sample contains roughly 130,000 clones, about 91% of which appear only once. Sequencing was performed on blood. The receptors were gathered from a man younger than 35 in good health. Both conserved end residues are part of each CDR3. A D gene is named only where the DNA matches it firmly. Some rows mark clone size as missing; the rest say once, few, many or name a class of expanded clone.

D	J	V	size	DNA	CDR3
TRBD1	TRBJ2-7	TRBV5-5	.	TGTGCCAGCACCACACAGGGGCTGCGGGAGCAGTACTTC	CASTTQGLREQYF
TRBD1	TRBJ2-5	TRBV11-1	.	TGTGCCAGCAGCTTAGCCTCGGACAGGGTTCCGCTAGAGACCCAGTACTTC	CASSLASDRVPLETQYF
.	TRBJ1-1	TRBV7-3	few	TGTGCCAGCAGCCCTAATCAGGACGGGAACACTGAAGCTTTCTTT	CASSPNQDGNTEAFF
TRBD2	TRBJ2-1	TRBV6-4	once	TGTGCCAGCAGTGAGGGCGGGGGGGCCGTGGATGAGCAGTTCTTC	CASSEGGGAVDEQFF
TRBD1	TRBJ2-1	TRBV30	.	TGTGCCTGGAGTGGGACAGGGGTCGATGAGCAGTTCTTC	CAWSGTGVDEQFF
TRBD1	TRBJ2-7	TRBV13	.	TGTGCCAGCAGAATGACAGGGAGCTCCTACGAGCAGTACTTC	CASRMTGSSYEQYF
.	TRBJ2-5	TRBV9	few	TGTGCCAGCAGCGGTGGAGCGGGCGGGGAGACCCAGTACTTC	CASSGGAGGETQYF
TRBD1	TRBJ2-3	TRBV7-2	.	TGTGCCAGCAGACCCGGGACAGTCAGCACAGATACGCAGTATTTT	CASRPGTVSTDTQYF
.	TRBJ2-7	TRBV6-1	.	TGTGCCAGCAGTGAAAAGCAAGCTCCAGGGAGCTCCTACGAGCAGTACTTC	CASSEKQAPGSSYEQYF
.	TRBJ2-2	TRBV3-1/TRBV3-2	.	TGTGCCAGCAGCCAGGAACAGGCCACCGGGGAGCTGTTTTTT	CASSQEQATGELFF
.	TRBJ1-2	TRBV5-5	.	TGTGCCAGCAGCTCGACAGCTACTTCTAACTATGGCTACACCTTC	CASSSTATSNYGYTF
TRBD1	TRBJ1-1	TRBV20-1	.	TGCAGTGCTAGTAGGACAGGGAGGGACACTGAAGCTTTCTTT	CSASRTGRDTEAFF
TRBD2	TRBJ2-7	TRBV10-2	once	TGCGCCAGCAGTGACGCGGGGGGGAAATACGAGCAGTACTTC	CASSDAGGKYEQYF
TRBD1	TRBJ2-3	TRBV9	.	TGTGCCAGCAGCGTAGAGACAGGGAGCACAGATACGCAGTATTTT	CASSVETGSTDTQYF
.	TRBJ2-2	TRBV6-6	.	TGTGCCAGCAGTTCAACTAACACCGGGGAGCTGTTTTTT	CASSSTNTGELFF
.	TRBJ1-4	TRBV30	.	TGTGCCTGGAACCTGGACACTCTCCGGGGAAAACTGTTTTTT	CAWNLDTLRGKLFF
.	TRBJ1-6	TRBV10-3	.	TGTGCCATCAGTGGTCAGAGCTCCTATAATTCACCCCTCCACTTT	CAISGQSSYNSPLHF
.	TRBJ2-3	TRBV18	.	TGTGCCAGCTCCCGCCGCGAGAGCGATACGCAGTATTTT	CASSRRESDTQYF
.	TRBJ2-7	TRBV20-1	.	TGCAGTGCGGCGAGGGTCCACGAGCAGTACTTC	CSAARVHEQYF
TRBD1	TRBJ2-1	TRBV4-1	.	TGCGCCAGCAGCCCATATTCCCTCTCCGGGACAGGGGGCGATGAGCAGTTCTTC	CASSPYSLSGTGGDEQFF
.	TRBJ1-5	TRBV12-3/TRBV12-4	.	TGTGCCAGCAGTTTAACCAATCAGCCCCAGCATTTT	CASSLTNQPQHF
.	TRBJ1-1	TRBV21-1	once	TGTGCCAGCAGCAAAGGAGGGACTGCAAATATGAACACTGAAGCTTTCTTT	CASSKGGTANMNTEAFF
TRBD1	TRBJ2-6	TRBV7-9	.	TGTGCCAGCAGCTTGACAGGGCGCTCTGGGGCCAACGTCCTGACTTTC	CASSLTGRSGANVLTF
TRBD1	TRBJ1-4	TRBV19	.	TGTGCCAGTAGTATCCCGGACAGGGGAATGAAAAAACTGTTTTTT	CASSIPDRGMKKLFF
.	TRBJ2-2	TRBV28	.	TGTGCCAGCAGTTCTCCGGGACAGAACACCGGGGAGCTGTTTTTT	CASSSPGQNTGELFF
.	TRBJ1-2	TRBV4-1	.	TGCGCCAGCAGCCAAGAAACAGGTCAGGATGGCTACACCTTC	CASSQETGQDGYTF
.	TRBJ2-3	TRBV18	.	TGTGCCAGCTCACCCCCCTTGTTGGGAGATACGCAGTATTTT	CASSPPLLGDTQYF
.	TRBJ2-7	TRBV5-1	.	TGCGCCAGCAGGGGAGGGGGCGCCTTGGGCGAGCAGTACTTC	CASRGGGALGEQYF
.	TRBJ1-4	TRBV3-1/TRBV3-2	.	TGTGCCAGCAGCCAGGGGTGGGAGGAAAAACTGTTTTTT	CASSQGWEEKLFF
.	TRBJ1-1	TRBV20-1	.	TGCAGTGCTAGTAATGGGGACAACCCTACACTTTTCTTT	CSASNGDNPTLFF
.	TRBJ1-1	TRBV5-6	.	TGTGCCAGCAGCTGGGCTCTGACAGGGAACACTGAAGCTTTCTTT	CASSWALTGNTEAFF
.	TRBJ1-1	TRBV4-1	.	TGCGCCAGCAGCCATCACAGGCTGAACACTGAAGCTTTCTTT	CASSHHRLNTEAFF
TRBD1	TRBJ1-4	TRBV6-6	.	TGTGCCAGCAGTTATACGCAGGGGGCGAACGAAAAACTGTTTTTT	CASSYTQGANEKLFF
TRBD2	TRBJ2-2	TRBV6-4	few	TGTGCCAGCAGTGCGGACGGGGGGGCCGCCGGGGAGCTGTTTTTT	CASSADGGAAGELFF
.	TRBJ1-6	TRBV6-1	.	TGTGCCAGCAGTGAAAAGGCGGAACCGCTTAATTCACCCCTCCACTTT	CASSEKAEPLNSPLHF
.	TRBJ2-3	TRBV29-1	once	TGCAGCGTTGAAGTCTTAACCAGCACAGATACGCAGTATTTT	CSVEVLTSTDTQYF
.	TRBJ1-4	TRBV4-1	.	TGCGCCAGCAGCCCCCGGCGGGATGTTAATGAAAAACTGTTTTTT	CASSPRRDVNEKLFF